This T cell receptor beta chain was retrieved from a study of T cells after yellow fever vaccination. This CDR3 region has 15 residues. Trimming cost V 5 bases and J 6 bases, with 16 bases left between them. Germline V gene sequence: CDR1 SGHAT, CDR2 FQNNGV. The 5'RACE template-switching step produced TCR cDNA and added a universal primer site and UMIs. TCRdb itself ran the 5' RACE reads through MiXCR, one entry per CDR3 protein. In the table there are 350,000 to 450,000 distinct CDR3 sequences, around 6.5% of which are singletons. Study observations and caveats: A secondary response was less intense yet reached its peak sooner, at day 5 versus 15. Clones that expanded after primary vaccination mostly reappeared after the booster (roughly 97% CD4, roughly 90% CD8). Of the clonotypes, a small share occurred in both CD4 and CD8 compartments.

About this clonotype: Its target is unknown.

The specimen was PBMCs, collected 5 days after the yellow fever booster vaccination. J is TRBJ2-2 and V is TRBV11-2, with D unclear. The source of this sequence is a man aged 25 to 45 who received the YFV17D yellow fever vaccine. In nucleotides, the CDR3 is TGTGCCAGCAGCACCCGGACGTTGCGCGCCGGGGAGCTGTTTTTT. Translation gives CASSTRTLRAGELFF. The whole variable domain, remainder taken from reference TRBV11-2 and TRBJ2-2, is EAGVAQSPRYKIIEKRQSVAFWCNPISGHATLYWYQQILGQGPKLLIQFQNNGVVDDSQLPKDRFSAERLKGVDSTLKIQPAKLEDSAVYLCASSTRTLRAGELFFGEGSRLTVL.